Each of the 12 T cell receptor beta chains below was sequenced from the same sample in a study of OX40 agonist ivuxolimab in advanced cancers. Only in-frame clones appear in the TCRdb table, and some are missing; sequencing was by immunoSEQ multiplex PCR. The data show 15,000 to 20,000 clones, with 60% to 80% seen just once and roughly a fifth held by the top ten. Sequences were derived from CD4+ or CD8+ T cells sorted from blood, sampled in a trial of the OX40 agonist ivuxolimab. The receptor set was obtained from an adult with an advanced solid tumor such as melanoma, head and neck, liver or kidney cancer.

This clone was observed a handful of times. V is TRBV13 and J is TRBJ2-7; D unresolved. Trimming cost V 0 bases and J 3 bases, with 6 bases left between them. This CDR3 is 13 amino acids long. CDR1 PRHDT and CDR2 FYEKMQ come from the germline V gene (reference sequence). Written as DNA, the CDR3 is TGTGCCAGCAGCTTAGGCCAGAGCTACGAGCAGTACTTC. This codes for CASSLGQSYEQYF. Combining the CDR3 with reference TRBV13 and TRBJ2-7 gives the whole variable domain AAGVIQSPRHLIKEKRETATLKCYPIPRHDTVYWYQQGPGQDPQFLISFYEKMQSDKGSIPDRFSAQQFSDYHSELNMSSLELGDSALYFCASSLGQSYEQYFGPGTRLTVT.

This sequence joins TRBV7-4 and TRBJ1-2, with a possible D match to TRBD1 (6 bases). With 3 bases removed from V and 8 bases from J, the gap between germline ends came to 10 bases. CDR3 length equals 12 residues. CDR1 is SGHVT and CDR2 is SQSDAQ in the germline V gene. The CDR3 spells CASSFYRDGYTF. The CDR3 nucleotides are TGTGCCAGCAGCTTTTACAGGGACGGCTACACCTTC.

The chain combines TRBV2 with TRBJ1-1, with D unclear. CDR3 size: 11 residues. V lost 4 bases and J lost 8, with 8 bases in between. Per the germline V gene, CDR1 is SNHLY and CDR2 is FYNNEI. The CDR3 nucleotides read TGTGCCAGCAGTGTTCAGAGCGAAGCTTTCTTT. This sequence encodes CASSVQSEAFF.

By proportion, this clone is medium-sized. This chain connects TRBV28 to TRBJ1-1; D is uncertain. Trimming took 3 bases from V and 4 from J, leaving 15 bases between them. Germline CDR1 MDHEN, CDR2 SYDVKM. CDR3 length equals 15 residues. The CDR3 nucleotides are TGTGCCAGCAGTTTTTCGAGTTCGAGGCTCACTGAAGCTTTCTTT. Translated: CASSFSSSRLTEAFF.

The rearrangement uses TRBV10-3 and TRBJ2-1, with 12 bases lining up with TRBD1. J gave up 4 bases and V 0 bases, and 4 bases lay outside the gene matches. This CDR3 has 17 residues. Germline CDR1 ENHRY, CDR2 SYGVKD. The CDR3 DNA is TGTGCCATCAGTGAGTCGGGGACAGGGGGCGGGTACAATGAGCAGTTCTTC. It specifies CAISESGTGGGYNEQFF.

The table lists this clone with a few counts. This rearrangement joins TRBV7-9 to TRBJ2-5; 9 positions agree with TRBD1. The germline CDR1 and CDR2 sequences are SEHNR and FQNEAQ (reference sequence). The J segment lost 3 bases and the V segment lost 4 bases, leaving 3 bases of the junction unmatched. This CDR3 has 14 amino acids. The CDR3 DNA reads as TGTGCCAGCAGCTCGGGGGACAGGGAAGAGACCCAGTACTTC. The encoded protein is CASSSGDREETQYF.

V gene TRBV28 combines with J gene TRBJ2-1, with D possibly matching TRBD1 (6 bases). Looked up from germline, CDR1 is MDHEN and CDR2 is SYDVKM. The germline V and J ends were trimmed by 3 bases and 3 bases, with 9 bases remaining between them. CDR3 length: 14 amino acids. The CDR3 DNA sequence: TGTGCCAGCAGTTTTGGCAGGGGCTACAATGAGCAGTTCTTC. This gives the protein CASSFGRGYNEQFF.

The chain is built from TRBV28 and TRBJ1-1, with a tentative D call TRBD1 (6 bases). Germline values: CDR1 MDHEN, CDR2 SYDVKM. The CDR3 runs to 14 residues. Trimming pared 5 bases from V and 6 bases from J, leaving 16 bases between. The CDR3 coding sequence is TGTGCCAGCAGTACGTTACAGGGTACAGCTGAAGCTTTCTTT. Protein product: CASSTLQGTAEAFF.

V is TRBV7-9 and J is TRBJ2-1, with 11 bases fitting TRBD1. CDR3 length equals 15 residues. Germline CDR1 SEHNR, CDR2 FQNEAQ (reference sequence). The V gene end was trimmed by 0 bases and the J gene end by 12 bases; junction bases not matched to a gene: 7. DNA of the CDR3: TGTGCCAGCAGCTTAGCGGGACAGGGGGTTATCGGGCAGTTCTTC. Its translation: CASSLAGQGVIGQFF.

V usage is TRBV5-1 and J usage is TRBJ2-3; D remains ambiguous. In germline, CDR1 is SGHRS, CDR2 YFSETQ. V lost 0 bases to trimming and J lost 8 bases, with 4 bases between them. The CDR3 totals 11 residues. This chain's CDR3 is CASSLDGTQYF. DNA for the CDR3: TGCGCCAGCAGCTTGGATGGTACGCAGTATTTT. The whole variable domain, remainder taken from reference TRBV5-1 and TRBJ2-3, is KAGVTQTPRYLIKTRGQQVTLSCSPISGHRSVSWYQQTPGQGLQFLFEYFSETQRNKGNFPGRFSGRQFSNSRSEMNVSTLELGDSALYLCASSLDGTQYFGPGTRLTVL.

The rearrangement links TRBV7-9 to TRBJ2-1; perhaps D is TRBD1 or TRBD2 (5 bases each). In germline, CDR1 is SEHNR, CDR2 FQNEAQ (reference sequence). V shed 6 bases and J shed 2 bases, with 14 bases lying between them. There are 15 residues in the CDR3. The CDR3 is CASSSRDGAYNEQFF. The CDR3 region has the DNA TGTGCCAGCAGTTCCCGGGACGGCGCCTACAATGAGCAGTTCTTC. The full variable domain, rest sourced from reference TRBV7-9 and TRBJ2-1, is DTGVSQNPRHKITKRGQNVTFRCDPISEHNRLYWYRQTLGQGPEFLTYFQNEAQLEKSRLLSDRFSAERPKGSFSTLEIQRTEQGDSAMYLCASSSRDGAYNEQFFGPGTRLTVL.

This chain joins TRBV18 and TRBJ1-2; 10 bases fit TRBD1. With V trimmed by 5 bases and J by 4 bases, 10 bases remained unmatched. The CDR3 sequence is 16 residues long. Germline V CDR1 and CDR2: KGHSH, LQKENI. CDR3 sequence: CASSSGTGAEAYGYTF. The CDR3 DNA follows: TGTGCCAGCTCATCCGGGACAGGGGCAGAGGCCTATGGCTACACCTTC.